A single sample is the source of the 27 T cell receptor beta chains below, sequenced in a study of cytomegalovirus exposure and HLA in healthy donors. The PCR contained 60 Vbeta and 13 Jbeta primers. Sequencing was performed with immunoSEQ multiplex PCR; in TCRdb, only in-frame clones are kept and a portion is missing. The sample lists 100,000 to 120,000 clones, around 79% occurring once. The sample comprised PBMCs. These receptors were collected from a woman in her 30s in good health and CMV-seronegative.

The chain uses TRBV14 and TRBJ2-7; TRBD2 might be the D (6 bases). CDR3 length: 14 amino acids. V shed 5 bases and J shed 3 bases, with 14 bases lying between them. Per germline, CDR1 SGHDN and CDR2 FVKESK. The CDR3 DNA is TGTGCCAGCAGCAAAGCAACTAGCAACTACGAGCAGTACTTC. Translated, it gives CASSKATSNYEQYF.

The CDR3 nucleotides read TGTGCCAGCACCCCGGGCAGGGGGCTTTTCAAAGCTTTCTTT. It translates to CASTPGRGLFKAFF. This rearrangement joins TRBV28 to TRBJ1-1; the match to TRBD1 covers 8 bases. Germline V gene lookup returns CDR1 MDHEN and CDR2 SYDVKM. This CDR3 is built from 14 residues. The J segment lost 9 bases and the V segment lost 7 bases, leaving 13 bases of the junction unmatched.

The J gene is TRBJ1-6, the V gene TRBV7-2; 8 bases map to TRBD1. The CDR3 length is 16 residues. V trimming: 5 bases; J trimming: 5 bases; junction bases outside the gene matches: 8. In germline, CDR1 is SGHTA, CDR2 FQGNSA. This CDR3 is CASSPGTGLNNSPLHF. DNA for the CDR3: TGTGCCAGCAGCCCAGGGACAGGCCTGAATAATTCACCCCTCCACTTT.

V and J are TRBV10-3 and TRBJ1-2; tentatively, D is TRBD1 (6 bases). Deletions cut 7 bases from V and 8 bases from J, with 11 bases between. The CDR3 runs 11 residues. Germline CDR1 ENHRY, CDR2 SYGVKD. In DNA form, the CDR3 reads TGTGCCATCACCTCAGGGGAAGGCTACACCTTC. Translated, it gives CAITSGEGYTF.

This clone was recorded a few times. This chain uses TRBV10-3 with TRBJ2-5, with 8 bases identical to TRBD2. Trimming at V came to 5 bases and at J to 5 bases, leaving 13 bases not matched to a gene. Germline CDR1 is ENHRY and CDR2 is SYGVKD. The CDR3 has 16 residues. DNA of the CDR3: TGTGCCATCAGTCTAGGTCCAGCGGGAGTATCGGAGACCCAGTACTTC. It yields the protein CAISLGPAGVSETQYF.

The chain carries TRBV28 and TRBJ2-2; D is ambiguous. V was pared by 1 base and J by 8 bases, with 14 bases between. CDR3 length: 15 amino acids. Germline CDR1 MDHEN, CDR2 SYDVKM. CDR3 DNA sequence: TGTGCCAGCAGTTTATCCCTAGGATCATCTGGGGAGCTGTTTTTT. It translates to CASSLSLGSSGELFF.

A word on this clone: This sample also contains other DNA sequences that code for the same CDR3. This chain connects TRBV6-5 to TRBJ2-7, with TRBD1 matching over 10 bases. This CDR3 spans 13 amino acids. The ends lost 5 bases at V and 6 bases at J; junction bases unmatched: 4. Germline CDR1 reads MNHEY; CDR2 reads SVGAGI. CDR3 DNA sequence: TGTGCCAGCAGTCGGGACAGGGGCTCCGAGCAGTACTTC. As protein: CASSRDRGSEQYF.

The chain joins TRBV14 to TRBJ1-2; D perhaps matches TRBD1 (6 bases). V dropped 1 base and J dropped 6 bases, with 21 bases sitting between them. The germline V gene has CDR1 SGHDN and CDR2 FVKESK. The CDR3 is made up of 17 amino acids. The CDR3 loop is CASSQAYYSRTVDGYTF. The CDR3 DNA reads TGTGCCAGCAGCCAAGCCTACTATTCCCGGACAGTCGATGGCTACACCTTC.

CDR3 residues: CASSQQGTGGYEQYF. CDR3 nucleotides: TGCGCCAGCAGCCAACAAGGGACAGGGGGATACGAGCAGTACTTC. The chain has TRBV4-3 and TRBJ2-7, with 11 bases that match TRBD1. The CDR3 is 15 residues long. The trim removed 2 bases at V and 4 bases at J, leaving 4 bases unmatched. CDR1 and CDR2 from the germline V gene are LGHNA and YSLEER.

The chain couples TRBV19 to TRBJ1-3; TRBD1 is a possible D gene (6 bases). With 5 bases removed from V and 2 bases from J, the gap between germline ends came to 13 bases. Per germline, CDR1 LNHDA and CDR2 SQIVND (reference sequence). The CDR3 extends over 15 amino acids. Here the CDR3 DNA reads TGTGCCAGTAGTCTCCGGGACAACCCTGGAAACACCATATATTTT. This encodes CASSLRDNPGNTIYF.

CDR3 sequence: CASSHPGRYNSPLHF. CDR3 nucleotide sequence: TGTGCCAGCAGCCACCCCGGGAGGTATAATTCACCCCTCCACTTT. The rearrangement uses TRBV4-2 and TRBJ1-6; D not resolved. This CDR3 is built from 15 residues. Trimming removed 3 bases from V and 4 bases from J, with 10 bases in between. Germline CDR1 reads LGHNA; CDR2 reads YNFKEQ.

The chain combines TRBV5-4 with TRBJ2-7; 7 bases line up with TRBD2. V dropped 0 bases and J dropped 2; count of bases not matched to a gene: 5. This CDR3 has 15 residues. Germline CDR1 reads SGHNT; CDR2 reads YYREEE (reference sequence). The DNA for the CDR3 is TGTGCCAGCAGCTTGGCCGGGGCGGGGGCCTACGAGCAGTACTTC. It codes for CASSLAGAGAYEQYF.

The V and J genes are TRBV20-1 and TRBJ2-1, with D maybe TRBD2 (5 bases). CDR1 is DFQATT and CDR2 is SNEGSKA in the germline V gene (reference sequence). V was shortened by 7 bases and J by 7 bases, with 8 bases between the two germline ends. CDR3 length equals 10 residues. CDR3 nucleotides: TGCAGTGGGGAGCAGAATGAGCAGTTCTTC. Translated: CSGEQNEQFF.

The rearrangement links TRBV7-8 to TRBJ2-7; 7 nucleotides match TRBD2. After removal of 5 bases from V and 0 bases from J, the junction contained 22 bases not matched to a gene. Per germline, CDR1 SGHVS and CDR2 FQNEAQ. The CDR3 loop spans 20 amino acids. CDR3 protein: CASSLRSGLSRRGSSYEQYF. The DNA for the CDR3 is TGTGCCAGCAGCCTCCGTTCGGGACTAAGTCGGCGCGGGAGCTCCTACGAGCAGTACTTC.

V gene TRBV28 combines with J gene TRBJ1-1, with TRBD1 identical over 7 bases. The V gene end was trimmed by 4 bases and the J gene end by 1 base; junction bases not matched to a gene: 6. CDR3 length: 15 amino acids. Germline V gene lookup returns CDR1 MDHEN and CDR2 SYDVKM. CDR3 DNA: TGTGCCAGCAGTTCGCCATACAGGGGGAACACTGAAGCTTTCTTT. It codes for CASSSPYRGNTEAFF.

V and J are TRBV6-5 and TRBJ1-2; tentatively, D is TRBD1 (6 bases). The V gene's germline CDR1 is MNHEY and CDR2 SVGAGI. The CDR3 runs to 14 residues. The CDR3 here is CARARDNANYGYTF. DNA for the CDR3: TGTGCAAGAGCCCGGGACAACGCTAACTATGGCTACACCTTC.

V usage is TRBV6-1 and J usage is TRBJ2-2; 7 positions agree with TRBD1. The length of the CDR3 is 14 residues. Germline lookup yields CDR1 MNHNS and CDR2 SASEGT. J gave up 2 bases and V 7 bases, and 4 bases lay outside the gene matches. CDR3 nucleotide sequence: TGTGCCAGCAAGACAGGGCTTAACACCGGGGAGCTGTTTTTT. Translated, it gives CASKTGLNTGELFF.

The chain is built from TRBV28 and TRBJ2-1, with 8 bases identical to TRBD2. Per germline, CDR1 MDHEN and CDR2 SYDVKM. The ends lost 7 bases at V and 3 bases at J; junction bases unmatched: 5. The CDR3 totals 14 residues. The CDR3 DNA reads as TGTGCCAGCAAGACTAGCGCCGACTACAATGAGCAGTTCTTC. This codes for CASKTSADYNEQFF.

CDR3 coding DNA: TGTGCCAGCGCCATCACGGCTAGCGGGGGTCTTGAGCAGTTCTTC. Amino acid sequence: CASAITASGGLEQFF. The gene calls are TRBV11-1 and TRBJ2-1; 10 bases agree with TRBD2. CDR3 length equals 15 residues. Germline loops: CDR1 SGHAT, CDR2 FQDESV (reference sequence). V gave up 8 bases and J gave up 9 bases; unmatched junction bases: 13.

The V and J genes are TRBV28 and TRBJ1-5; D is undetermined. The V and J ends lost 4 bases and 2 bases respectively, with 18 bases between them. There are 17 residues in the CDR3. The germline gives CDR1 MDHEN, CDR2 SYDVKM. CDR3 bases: TGTGCCAGCAGTTCCGTCGTTTCCCAGGAGGGCAATCAGCCCCAGCATTTT. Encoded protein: CASSSVVSQEGNQPQHF.

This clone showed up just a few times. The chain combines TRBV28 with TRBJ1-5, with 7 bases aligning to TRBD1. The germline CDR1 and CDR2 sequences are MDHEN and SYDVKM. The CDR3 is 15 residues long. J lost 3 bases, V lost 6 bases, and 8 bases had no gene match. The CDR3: CASSPTGAYNQPQHF. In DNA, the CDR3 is TGTGCCAGCAGCCCTACAGGGGCCTACAATCAGCCCCAGCATTTT.

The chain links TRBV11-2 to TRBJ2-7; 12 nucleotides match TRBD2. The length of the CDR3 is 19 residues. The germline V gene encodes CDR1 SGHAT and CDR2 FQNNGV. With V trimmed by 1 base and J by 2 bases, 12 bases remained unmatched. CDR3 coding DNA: TGTGCCAGCAGCTTAGCCCCTCCCCGACTAGCGGGAGACACCTACGAGCAGTACTTC. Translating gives CASSLAPPRLAGDTYEQYF. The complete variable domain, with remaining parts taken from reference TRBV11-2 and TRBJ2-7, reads EAGVAQSPRYKIIEKRQSVAFWCNPISGHATLYWYQQILGQGPKLLIQFQNNGVVDDSQLPKDRFSAERLKGVDSTLKIQPAKLEDSAVYLCASSLAPPRLAGDTYEQYFGPGTRLTVT.

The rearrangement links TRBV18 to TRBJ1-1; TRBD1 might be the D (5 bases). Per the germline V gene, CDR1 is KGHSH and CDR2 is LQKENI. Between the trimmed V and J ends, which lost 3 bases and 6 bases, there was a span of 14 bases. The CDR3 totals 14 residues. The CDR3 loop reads CASSPNTGYAEAFF. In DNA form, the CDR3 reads TGTGCCAGCTCACCGAACACAGGTTACGCTGAAGCTTTCTTT.

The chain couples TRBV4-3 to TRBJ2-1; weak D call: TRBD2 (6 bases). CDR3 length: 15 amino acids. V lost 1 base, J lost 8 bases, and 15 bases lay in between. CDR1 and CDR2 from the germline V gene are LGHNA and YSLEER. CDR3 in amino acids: CASSQGGGTADEQFF. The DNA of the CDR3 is TGCGCCAGCAGCCAAGGTGGGGGGACTGCTGATGAGCAGTTCTTC.

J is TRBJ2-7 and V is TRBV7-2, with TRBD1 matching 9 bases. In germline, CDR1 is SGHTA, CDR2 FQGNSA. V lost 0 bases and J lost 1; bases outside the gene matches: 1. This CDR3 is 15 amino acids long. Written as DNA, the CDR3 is TGTGCCAGCAGCTTAGCGACAGGGGGATCCTACGAGCAGTACTTC. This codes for CASSLATGGSYEQYF.

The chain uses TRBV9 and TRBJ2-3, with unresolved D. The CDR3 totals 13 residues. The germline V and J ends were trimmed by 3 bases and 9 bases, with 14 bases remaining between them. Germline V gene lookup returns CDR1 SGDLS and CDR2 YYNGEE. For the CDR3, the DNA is TGTGCCAGCAGCGCCCTATACGGTACCACGCAGTATTTT. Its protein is CASSALYGTTQYF.

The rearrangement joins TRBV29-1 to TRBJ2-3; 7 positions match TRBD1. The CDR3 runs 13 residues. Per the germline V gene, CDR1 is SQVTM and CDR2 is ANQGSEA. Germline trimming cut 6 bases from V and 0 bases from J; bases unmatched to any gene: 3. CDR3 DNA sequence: TGCAGCGTACGACAGGGTAGCACAGATACGCAGTATTTT. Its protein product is CSVRQGSTDTQYF.